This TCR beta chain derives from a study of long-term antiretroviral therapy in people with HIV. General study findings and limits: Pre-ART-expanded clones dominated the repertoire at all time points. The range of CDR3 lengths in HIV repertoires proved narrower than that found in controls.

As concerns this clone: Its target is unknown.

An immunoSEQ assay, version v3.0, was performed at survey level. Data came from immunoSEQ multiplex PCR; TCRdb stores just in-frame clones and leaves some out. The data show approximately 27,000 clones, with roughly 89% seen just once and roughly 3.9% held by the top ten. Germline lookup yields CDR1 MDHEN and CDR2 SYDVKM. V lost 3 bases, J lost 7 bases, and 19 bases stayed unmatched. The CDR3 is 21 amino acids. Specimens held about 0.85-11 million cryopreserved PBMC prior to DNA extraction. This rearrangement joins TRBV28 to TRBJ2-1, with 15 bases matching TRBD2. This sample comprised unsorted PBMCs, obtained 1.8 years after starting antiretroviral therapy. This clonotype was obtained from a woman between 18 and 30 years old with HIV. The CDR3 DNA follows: TGTGCCAGCAGTTTCCCCCCGGGGGGGACTAGCGGGAGGCCTGGGGAAAATGAGCAGTTCTTC. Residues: CASSFPPGGTSGRPGENEQFF.